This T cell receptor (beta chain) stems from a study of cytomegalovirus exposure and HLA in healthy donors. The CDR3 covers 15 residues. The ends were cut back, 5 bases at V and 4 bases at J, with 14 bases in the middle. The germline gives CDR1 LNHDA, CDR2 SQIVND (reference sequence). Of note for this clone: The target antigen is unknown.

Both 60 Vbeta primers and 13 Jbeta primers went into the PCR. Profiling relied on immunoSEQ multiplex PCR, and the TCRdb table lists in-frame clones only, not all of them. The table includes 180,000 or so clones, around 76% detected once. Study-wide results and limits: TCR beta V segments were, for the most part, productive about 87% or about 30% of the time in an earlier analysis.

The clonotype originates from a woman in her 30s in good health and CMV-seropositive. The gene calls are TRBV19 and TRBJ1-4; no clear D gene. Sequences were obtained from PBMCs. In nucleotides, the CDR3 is TGTGCCAGTAGTGCGTCCAGTAGCCGTAATGAAAAACTGTTTTTT. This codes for CASSASSSRNEKLFF.